This T cell receptor beta chain appears in the sequencing data of a study of T cell responses to AZD1222 COVID-19 vaccine. Germline values: CDR1 KGHSH, CDR2 LQKENI. The CDR3 sequence is 17 residues long. The ends were cut back, 2 bases at V and 5 bases at J, with 21 bases in the middle. Only in-frame clones appear in the TCRdb table, and some are missing; sequencing was by immunoSEQ multiplex PCR. The table includes some 99,000 clones, 88% detected once. The receptor comes from an adult in good health. The chain links TRBV18 to TRBJ2-5, with D possibly being TRBD2 (6 bases). The sample in question was peripheral blood, obtained on day 0 of MenACWY control vaccination. CDR3 loop: CASSPFFREEGMETQYF. For the CDR3, the DNA is TGTGCCAGCTCACCATTTTTCAGGGAGGAGGGGATGGAGACCCAGTACTTC. Using reference TRBV18 and TRBJ2-5 for the parts outside the CDR3, the full variable domain is NAGVMQNPRHLVRRRGQEARLRCSPMKGHSHVYWYRQLPEEGLKFMVYLQKENIIDESGMPKERFSAEFPKEGPSILRIQQVVRGDSAAYFCASSPFFREEGMETQYFGPGTRLLVL.